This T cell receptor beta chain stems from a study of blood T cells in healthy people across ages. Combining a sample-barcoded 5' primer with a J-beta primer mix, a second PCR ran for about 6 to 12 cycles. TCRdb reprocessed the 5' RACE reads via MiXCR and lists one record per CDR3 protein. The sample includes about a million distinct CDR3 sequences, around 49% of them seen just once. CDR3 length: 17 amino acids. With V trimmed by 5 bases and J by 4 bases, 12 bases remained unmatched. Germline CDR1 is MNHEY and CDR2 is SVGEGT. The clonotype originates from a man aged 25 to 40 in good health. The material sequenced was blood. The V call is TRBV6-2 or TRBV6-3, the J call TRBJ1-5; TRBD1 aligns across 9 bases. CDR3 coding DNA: TGTGCCAGCAGTACTAACAGGGGGCTACTGGATAATCAGCCCCAGCATTTT. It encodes CASSTNRGLLDNQPQHF.